The following is a TCR beta chain sequence with its context. These data come from a study of T-cell memory formation after mild COVID-19. Study summary: For the most part, TCR clusters were specific to one donor.

TCRdb recomputed calls from the 5' RACE reads with MiXCR, one row per CDR3 protein. In the table there are 250,000 to 350,000 distinct CDR3 sequences, about 13% of which are singletons. The receptor comes from a man between 18 and 29 years old who had mild COVID-19 (a few samples of this study predate the infection). Cell type and time point are not known. Material for sequencing was PBMCs or a T cell subset sorted from them (not recorded which).

The CDR3 DNA reads TGTGCCAGCAGCCGTCTCACGGGGGCCCCGACTGAAGCTTTCTTT. Protein sequence: CASSRLTGAPTEAFF. The V gene is TRBV28, the J gene TRBJ1-1, with D maybe TRBD1 (6 bases). Germline V gives CDR1 MDHEN, CDR2 SYDVKM. This CDR3 comprises 15 residues. Trimming shortened V by 6 bases and J by 5 bases, and 19 bases separated the two germline ends.